These 25 T cell receptor beta chains originate from one sample sequenced in a study of control samples from healthy donors and cancer patients (dated by TCRdb to between 2020 and 2021). Libraries were prepared through the immunoSEQ multiplex PCR assay. TCRdb obtained this table from immuneACCESS and retained in-frame rearrangements with V and J assigned. These tables miss some clones; where compared with another copy, unresolved V genes account for less than half of the shortfall, and the remainder is unexplained. This sample is represented by 95,000 to 100,000 clones; about 89% of them were singletons. 7.5% to 10% of the sample is held by the ten biggest clonotypes. The sequenced sample was blood. The receptor set was obtained from a man between 25 and 39 years old in good health.

V and J are TRBV19 and TRBJ2-4; D possibly uses TRBD1 or TRBD2 (5 bases each). The germline CDR1 and CDR2 sequences are LNHDA and SQIVND (reference sequence). Trimming pared 2 bases from V and 4 bases from J, leaving 9 bases between. The CDR3 has 14 amino acids. Written as DNA, the CDR3 is TGTGCCAGTAGTATACAGGGACCTAAAAACATTCAGTACTTC. Amino acids: CASSIQGPKNIQYF.

The chain uses TRBV6-1 and TRBJ1-2; possibly TRBD1 for D (5 bases). Trimming removed 0 bases at V and 8 bases at J, with 10 bases between. The CDR3 runs to 13 residues. The germline V gene encodes CDR1 MNHNS and CDR2 SASEGT. CDR3 sequence: CASSEAIRGGYTF. The CDR3, as DNA: TGTGCCAGCAGTGAAGCAATACGGGGCGGCTACACCTTC.

V is TRBV11-2 and J is TRBJ2-7, with 8 nucleotides matching TRBD1. V dropped 5 bases and J dropped 6; count of bases not matched to a gene: 12. Looked up from germline, CDR1 is SGHAT and CDR2 is FQNNGV. The CDR3 runs to 15 residues. The CDR3 nucleotides are TGTGCCAGCAGCCGAGACAGGGGTCCTCGGGGCGAGCAGTACGTC. This sequence encodes CASSRDRGPRGEQYV.

This chain connects TRBV7-3 to TRBJ1-1; perhaps TRBD1 as D (5 bases). V was shortened by 3 bases and J by 0 bases, with 8 bases between the two germline ends. The CDR3 is 14 amino acids. Germline loops: CDR1 SGHTA, CDR2 FQGTGA. Here the CDR3 reads CASSFDRLNTEAFF. CDR3 nucleotide sequence: TGTGCCAGCAGCTTCGACAGATTGAACACTGAAGCTTTCTTT.

V gene TRBV9 combines with J gene TRBJ2-1; D not certain. From germline, CDR1 is SGDLS and CDR2 YYNGEE. Trimming removed 1 base at V and 3 bases at J, with 5 bases between. The CDR3 sequence is 13 residues long. As DNA, the CDR3 is TGTGCCAGCAGCGTATTAGGCTACAATGAGCAGTTCTTC. Protein sequence: CASSVLGYNEQFF.

The V and J genes are TRBV15 and TRBJ1-1; D possibly corresponds to TRBD1 (5 bases). V was shortened by 5 bases and J by 1 base, with 8 bases between the two germline ends. CDR3 length equals 13 residues. Germline assignment: CDR1 LNHNV and CDR2 YYDKDF (reference sequence). This chain's CDR3 is CATSADTNTEAFF. The CDR3, as DNA: TGTGCCACCAGCGCGGACACGAACACTGAAGCTTTCTTT.

The sample holds a few counts of this clone. The V gene is TRBV6-1, the J gene TRBJ1-5; no clear D. CDR1 is MNHNS, CDR2 SASEGT, per germline. V was clipped by 1 base and J by 4 bases, with 8 bases between them. This CDR3 is built from 14 residues. The CDR3 region has the DNA TGTGCCAGCAGTGAAGGTGGGGAGAATCAGCCCCAGCATTTT. Its protein is CASSEGGENQPQHF.

The genes are TRBV19 and TRBJ2-5; 8 bases map to TRBD1. V was pared by 3 bases and J by 1 base, with 1 base of the junction left unmatched. Germline CDR1 and CDR2: LNHDA and SQIVND (reference sequence). This CDR3 is built from 14 residues. The CDR3 nucleotides read TGTGCCAGTAGTATGACAGGGGCCCAAGAGACCCAGTACTTC. The encoded protein is CASSMTGAQETQYF. Filled out from reference TRBV19 and TRBJ2-5, the complete variable domain reads DGGITQSPKYLFRKEGQNVTLSCEQNLNHDAMYWYRQDPGQGLRLIYYSQIVNDFQKGDIAEGYSVSREKKESFPLTVTSAQKNPTAFYLCASSMTGAQETQYFGPGTRLLVL.

The CDR3 nucleotides are TGTGCCAGCAGTCGACTGAACACTGAAGCTTTCTTT. This translates into CASSRLNTEAFF. The rearrangement links TRBV6-2 or TRBV6-3 to TRBJ1-1; no reliable D call. Trimming took off 5 bases at V and 0 bases at J, with 4 bases between the two ends. The CDR3 consists of 12 residues. The V gene's germline CDR1 is MNHEY and CDR2 SVGEGT.

CDR3 protein: CASSSRGTGRIYGYTF. In DNA, the CDR3 is TGTGCCAGCAGCAGTCGAGGGACAGGGAGGATCTATGGCTACACCTTC. The chain couples TRBV3-1 (or the pseudogene TRBV3-2) to TRBJ1-2; 9 nucleotides line up with TRBD1. The ends lost 5 bases at V and 4 bases at J; junction bases unmatched: 11. Germline V gene data show CDR1 as LGHDT and CDR2 as YNNKEL (reference sequence). This CDR3 has 16 residues.

The rearrangement uses TRBV5-1 and TRBJ1-2, with 9 positions matching TRBD1. The trim removed 4 bases at V and 4 bases at J, leaving 8 bases unmatched. CDR3 length: 15 amino acids. Germline loops: CDR1 SGHRS, CDR2 YFSETQ. The CDR3 loop is CASSASGTGTYGYTF. CDR3 nucleotides: TGCGCCAGCAGCGCATCTGGGACAGGGACCTATGGCTACACCTTC.

The sample holds one count of this clone. This rearrangement joins TRBV27 to TRBJ1-1, with D possibly TRBD1 on 6 matching bases. CDR3 length: 15 amino acids. Germline V lookup: CDR1 MNHEY, CDR2 SMNVEV (reference sequence). V lost 3 bases and J 1 base, leaving 12 bases between the germline ends. The CDR3 nucleotides read TGTGCCAGCAGTTTGGTTGGGACATCGAACACTGAAGCTTTCTTT. Its protein product is CASSLVGTSNTEAFF.

The J gene is TRBJ1-5, the V gene TRBV3-1 (or the pseudogene TRBV3-2); TRBD1 matches at 8 bases. Per the germline V gene, CDR1 is LGHDT and CDR2 is YNNKEL (reference sequence). The CDR3 totals 16 residues. The ends lost 4 bases at V and 0 bases at J; junction bases unmatched: 5. The CDR3 region is CASSLGTGYSNQPQHF. DNA of the CDR3: TGTGCCAGCAGCCTTGGGACAGGCTATAGCAATCAGCCCCAGCATTTT.

The rearrangement joins TRBV12-3 or TRBV12-4 to TRBJ1-2, with 8 bases aligning to TRBD1. Trimming cost V 6 bases and J 5 bases; bases outside gene matches: 5. This CDR3 is 13 amino acids long. CDR3 sequence: CASRATGGYGYTF. The CDR3 bases are TGTGCCAGCAGAGCAACAGGGGGATATGGCTACACCTTC.

The V and J genes are TRBV19 and TRBJ1-4; D is perhaps TRBD1 (5 bases). From germline, CDR1 is LNHDA and CDR2 SQIVND (reference sequence). This CDR3 has 15 amino acids. Deletions cut 4 bases from V and 4 bases from J, with 13 bases between. CDR3 region: CASSTPRGNNEKLFF. The CDR3 bases are TGTGCCAGTAGTACCCCACGGGGGAATAATGAAAAACTGTTTTTT. The full variable domain, in which reference TRBV19 and TRBJ1-4 provide the parts outside the CDR3, is DGGITQSPKYLFRKEGQNVTLSCEQNLNHDAMYWYRQDPGQGLRLIYYSQIVNDFQKGDIAEGYSVSREKKESFPLTVTSAQKNPTAFYLCASSTPRGNNEKLFFGSGTQLSVL.

The chain joins TRBV12-5 to TRBJ2-6; a weak D match, TRBD1 (5 bases). The length of the CDR3 is 17 residues. The germline V and J ends were trimmed by 6 bases and 0 bases, with 15 bases remaining between them. Germline CDR1 reads LGHNT; CDR2 reads FRNRAP. In DNA, the CDR3 is TGTGCTAGTGGGCCTTCACAGGCGCTCTCTGGGGCCAACGTCCTGACTTTC. Protein: CASGPSQALSGANVLTF.

This chain joins TRBV11-1 and TRBJ2-3, with D possibly being TRBD1 (5 bases). CDR1 is SGHAT and CDR2 is FQDESV in the germline V gene (reference sequence). This CDR3 comprises 12 residues. The V and J ends lost 2 bases and 9 bases respectively, with 9 bases between them. CDR3 amino acids: CASSLPGSTQYF. The CDR3 DNA sequence: TGTGCCAGCAGCTTACCAGGGTCCACGCAGTATTTT.

The chain couples TRBV11-1 to TRBJ2-1; 9 positions match TRBD1. Germline assignment: CDR1 SGHAT and CDR2 FQDESV (reference sequence). The CDR3 extends over 16 amino acids. Germline trimming cut 5 bases from V and 0 bases from J; bases unmatched to any gene: 5. The CDR3 loop is CASSDNRGLSYNEQFF. The CDR3 DNA reads as TGTGCCAGCAGCGATAACAGGGGGCTCTCCTACAATGAGCAGTTCTTC.

This clone was seen once. V gene TRBV19 combines with J gene TRBJ1-2, with unresolved D. The V end lost 8 bases, the J end lost 0 bases, and 10 bases lay between the germline ends. The CDR3 length is 13 residues. The germline CDR1 and CDR2 sequences are LNHDA and SQIVND (reference sequence). CDR3 sequence (DNA): TGTGCCAGTCAAGAACATGCTAACTATGGCTACACCTTC. It translates to CASQEHANYGYTF.

CDR3 region: CASSFRGYEQYF. The CDR3 bases are TGTGCCAGCAGTTTTCGCGGCTACGAGCAGTACTTC. The rearrangement uses TRBV12-3 or TRBV12-4 and TRBJ2-7; no firm D call. Trimming shortened V by 3 bases and J by 3 bases, and 6 bases separated the two germline ends. The CDR3 has 12 amino acids.

This sequence joins TRBV7-2 and TRBJ1-1; maybe TRBD1 (6 bases). The CDR3 has 16 amino acids. The V end was cut by 0 bases, the J end by 2 bases, with 13 bases between. The germline V gene encodes CDR1 SGHTA and CDR2 FQGNSA. In nucleotides, the CDR3 is TGTGCCAGCAGCTTAGCATCCGACAGGTCCAACACTGAAGCTTTCTTT. It translates to CASSLASDRSNTEAFF.

The gene calls are TRBV7-6 and TRBJ2-2; D might be TRBD1 (6 bases). The germline gives CDR1 SGHVS, CDR2 FNYEAQ. Trimming removed 5 bases at V and 4 bases at J, with 14 bases between. CDR3 size: 15 residues. The CDR3 DNA sequence: TGTGCCAGCAGCAAACAGGGATACGGCACCGGGGAGCTGTTTTTT. As protein: CASSKQGYGTGELFF.

The chain couples TRBV19 to TRBJ2-1; either TRBD1 or TRBD2 may fit D (7 bases each). The CDR3 loop spans 17 amino acids. The germline V gene encodes CDR1 LNHDA and CDR2 SQIVND (reference sequence). V was shortened by 8 bases and J by 4 bases, with 24 bases between the two germline ends. The CDR3 sequence: CASSQGGGPKVYNEQFF. The CDR3, as DNA: TGTGCCAGTTCTCAGGGGGGAGGGCCTAAAGTTTACAATGAGCAGTTCTTC.

This sequence joins TRBV9 and TRBJ2-1; possible D gene TRBD2, 6 bases. This CDR3 region has 15 residues. V was cut by 0 bases and J by 7 bases, with 14 bases left in between. Looked up from germline, CDR1 is SGDLS and CDR2 is YYNGEE. The CDR3 is CASSVGAGRGNEQFF. CDR3 DNA sequence: TGTGCCAGCAGCGTAGGAGCGGGCCGAGGAAATGAGCAGTTCTTC.

This clone is a singleton in its sample. The genes are TRBV10-2 and TRBJ1-2; maybe TRBD1 (5 bases). V lost 4 bases, J lost 8 bases, and 14 bases lay in between. The CDR3 length is 13 residues. The germline gives CDR1 WSHSY, CDR2 SAAADI. This chain's CDR3 is CASSATGGSGYTF. The CDR3 DNA reads TGCGCCAGCAGTGCAACAGGCGGTAGCGGCTACACCTTC.